The rows below give T cell receptor beta chains drawn from one sample of a study of blood T cell repertoires in COVID-19. TCRdb's table, derived via immunoSEQ multiplex PCR, lists solely in-frame clones and lacks some. The sample has roughly 280,000 clones, 80% to 95% seen once. Input material: PBMCs or T cells enriched from blood (not recorded which). The receptor source for this set is a man aged 35-49 years who had been exposed to COVID-19. Each CDR3 is given with its conserved first and last residue. A D gene is named only where the DNA matches it firmly. Size is omitted from some rows. Given values are once, few, many or a class for expanded clones.

V: TRBV10-3
length: 13
J: TRBJ1-5
size: -
D: -
DNA: TGTGCCACCGGACGGGACTCCAATCAGCCCCAGCATTTT
CDR3: CATGRDSNQPQHF

V: TRBV7-2
length: 16
J: TRBJ1-1
size: many
D: -
DNA: TGTGCCAGCAGCTTATGGGGGGGGAGTAGGAACACTGAAGCTTTCTTT
CDR3: CASSLWGGSRNTEAFF

V: TRBV6-5
length: 14
J: TRBJ1-6
size: -
D: -
DNA: TGTGCCAGCAGTTTGGAGGGGCGCGATTCACCCCTCCACTTT
CDR3: CASSLEGRDSPLHF

V: TRBV19
length: 16
J: TRBJ2-1
size: few
D: TRBD2
DNA: TGTGCCAGTAGTATACTAGCGGGAATCTCCTACAATGAGCAGTTCTTC
CDR3: CASSILAGISYNEQFF

V: TRBV27
length: 14
J: TRBJ2-2
size: -
D: TRBD1
DNA: TGTGCCAGCAGTTTATCCTACAGGGGCCGGGAGCTGTTTTTT
CDR3: CASSLSYRGRELFF

V: TRBV11-2
length: 16
J: TRBJ2-3
size: -
D: TRBD2
DNA: TGTGCCAGCAGCCCGACTAGCGGGAGTTCAACAGATACGCAGTATTTT
CDR3: CASSPTSGSSTDTQYF

V: TRBV5-1
length: 14
J: TRBJ1-5
size: -
D: -
DNA: TGCGCCAGCAGCTTGGATGGGGGGAATCAGCCCCAGCATTTT
CDR3: CASSLDGGNQPQHF

V: TRBV4-1
length: 13
J: TRBJ1-1
size: -
D: -
DNA: TGCGCCAGCAGCCAAGTAGATAACACTGAAGCTTTCTTT
CDR3: CASSQVDNTEAFF

V: TRBV29-1
length: 13
J: TRBJ2-1
size: -
D: TRBD2
DNA: TGCAGCGGGAGCGGGAGTGGGTACAATGAGCAGTTCTTC
CDR3: CSGSGSGYNEQFF

V: TRBV7-9
length: 18
J: TRBJ2-2
size: -
D: TRBD1
DNA: TGTGCCAGCAGCTATGAATTGGGACAGGAGGCAAACACCGGGGAGCTGTTTTTT
CDR3: CASSYELGQEANTGELFF

V: TRBV18
length: 16
J: TRBJ1-4
size: -
D: TRBD1
DNA: TGTGCCAGCTCACCGGGACAGGGGAGGAACGGTGAAAAACTGTTTTTT
CDR3: CASSPGQGRNGEKLFF

V: TRBV7-8
length: 17
J: TRBJ2-1
size: -
D: TRBD2
DNA: TGTGCCAGCAGCTTACAAGCGGGAGGACATATTTACAATGAGCAGTTCTTC
CDR3: CASSLQAGGHIYNEQFF

V: TRBV7-9
length: 14
J: TRBJ2-7
size: -
D: TRBD2
DNA: TGTGCCAGCAGCCATACTAGCGTCCCCCACGAGCAGTACTTC
CDR3: CASSHTSVPHEQYF

V: TRBV6-5
length: 15
J: TRBJ2-2
size: once
D: TRBD2
DNA: TGTGCCAGCAGGGGGACTAGCGGCAACACCGGGGAGCTGTTTTTT
CDR3: CASRGTSGNTGELFF

V: TRBV14
length: 18
J: TRBJ2-2
size: -
D: TRBD2
DNA: TGTGCCAGCAGCCAAGATTTGGGAAATGCGGGAGTGACCGGGGAGCTGTTTTTT
CDR3: CASSQDLGNAGVTGELFF

V: TRBV19
length: 12
J: TRBJ1-2
size: few
D: TRBD1
DNA: TGTGCCAGTAGTGCGACAGGGGATGGCTACACCTTC
CDR3: CASSATGDGYTF

V: TRBV5-1
length: 17
J: TRBJ2-2
size: -
D: -
DNA: TGCGCCAGCAGCTTGGCCTTTCCGGGATCGGACACCGGGGAGCTGTTTTTT
CDR3: CASSLAFPGSDTGELFF

V: TRBV30
length: 15
J: TRBJ1-5
size: once
D: -
DNA: -
CDR3: CAWSSGQGSNQPQHF

V: TRBV4-3
length: 16
J: TRBJ1-1
size: -
D: -
DNA: TGCGCCAGCAGCCAAGATTTAGCAGGGATGAACACTGAAGCTTTCTTT
CDR3: CASSQDLAGMNTEAFF

V: TRBV30
length: 15
J: TRBJ1-4
size: -
D: -
DNA: TGTGCCTGGACTCCCATAGGCAGGGAGGGGGAAAAACTGTTTTTT
CDR3: CAWTPIGREGEKLFF

V: TRBV7-9
length: 14
J: TRBJ2-3
size: -
D: TRBD2
DNA: TGTGCCAGCGATGGACTAGCGGCCACAGATACGCAGTATTTT
CDR3: CASDGLAATDTQYF

V: TRBV7-9
length: 14
J: TRBJ2-3
size: -
D: -
DNA: TGTGCCAGCAGCCTTACGGAAGAGGTTCGATCGCAGTATTTT
CDR3: CASSLTEEVRSQYF

V: TRBV4-1
length: 15
J: TRBJ2-7
size: -
D: TRBD2
DNA: TGCGCCAGCAGCCGCGGGACTAGCGGAACCCCTGAGCAGTACTTC
CDR3: CASSRGTSGTPEQYF